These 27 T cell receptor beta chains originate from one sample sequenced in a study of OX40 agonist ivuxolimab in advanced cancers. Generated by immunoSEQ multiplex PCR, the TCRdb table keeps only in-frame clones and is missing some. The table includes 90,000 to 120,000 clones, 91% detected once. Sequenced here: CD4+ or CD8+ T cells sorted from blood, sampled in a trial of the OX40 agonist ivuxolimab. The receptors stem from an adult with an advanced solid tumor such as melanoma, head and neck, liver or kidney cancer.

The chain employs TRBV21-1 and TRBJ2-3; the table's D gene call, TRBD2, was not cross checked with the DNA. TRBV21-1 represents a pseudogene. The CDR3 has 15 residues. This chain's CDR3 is CASGSSGTHTDTQYF. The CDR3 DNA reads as TGTGCCAGCGGCTCTAGCGGGACCCACACAGATACGCAGTATTTT.

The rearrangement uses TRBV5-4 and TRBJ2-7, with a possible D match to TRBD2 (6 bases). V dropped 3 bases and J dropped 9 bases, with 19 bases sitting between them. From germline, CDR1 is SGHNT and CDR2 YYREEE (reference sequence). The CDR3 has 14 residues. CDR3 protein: CASSYPGVGGGQYF. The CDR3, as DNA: TGTGCCAGCAGCTACCCGGGAGTCGGTGGTGGGCAGTACTTC.

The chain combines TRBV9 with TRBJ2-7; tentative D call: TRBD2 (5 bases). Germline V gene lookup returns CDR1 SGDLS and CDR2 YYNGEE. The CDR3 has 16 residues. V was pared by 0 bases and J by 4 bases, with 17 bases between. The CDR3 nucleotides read TGTGCCAGCAGCGTAGACGGGAACTCTGCTTGGTACGAGCAGTACTTC. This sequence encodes CASSVDGNSAWYEQYF.

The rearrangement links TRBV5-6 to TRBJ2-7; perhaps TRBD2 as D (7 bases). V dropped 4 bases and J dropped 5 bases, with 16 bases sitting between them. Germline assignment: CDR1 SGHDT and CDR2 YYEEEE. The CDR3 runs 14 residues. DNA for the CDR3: TGTGCCAGCAGCGGCGGGGGCGCTCAACACGAGCAGTACTTC. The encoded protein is CASSGGGAQHEQYF.

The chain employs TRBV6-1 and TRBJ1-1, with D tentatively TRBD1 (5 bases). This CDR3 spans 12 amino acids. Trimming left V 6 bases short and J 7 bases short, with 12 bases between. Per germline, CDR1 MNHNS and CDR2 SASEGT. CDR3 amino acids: CASRLQDGEAFF. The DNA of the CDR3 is TGTGCCAGCAGATTACAGGACGGTGAAGCTTTCTTT.

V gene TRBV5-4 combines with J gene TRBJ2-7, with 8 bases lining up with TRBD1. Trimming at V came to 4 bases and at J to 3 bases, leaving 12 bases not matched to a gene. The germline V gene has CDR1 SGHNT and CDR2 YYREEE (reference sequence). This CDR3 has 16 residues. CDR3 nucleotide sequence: TGTGCCAGCAGCAGCTTTCCGGGACAGGTTCACTACGAGCAGTACTTC. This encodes CASSSFPGQVHYEQYF.

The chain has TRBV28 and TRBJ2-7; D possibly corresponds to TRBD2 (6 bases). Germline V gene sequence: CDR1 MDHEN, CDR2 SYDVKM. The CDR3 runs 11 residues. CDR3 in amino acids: CVVSGSYEQYF. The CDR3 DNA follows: TGTGTGGTTAGCGGCTCCTACGAGCAGTACTTC.

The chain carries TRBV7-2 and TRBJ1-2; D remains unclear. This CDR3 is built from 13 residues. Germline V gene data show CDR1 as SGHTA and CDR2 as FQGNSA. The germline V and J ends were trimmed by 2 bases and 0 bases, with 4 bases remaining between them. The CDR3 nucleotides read TGTGCCAGCAGCTTACTCGCTAACTATGGCTACACCTTC. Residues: CASSLLANYGYTF.

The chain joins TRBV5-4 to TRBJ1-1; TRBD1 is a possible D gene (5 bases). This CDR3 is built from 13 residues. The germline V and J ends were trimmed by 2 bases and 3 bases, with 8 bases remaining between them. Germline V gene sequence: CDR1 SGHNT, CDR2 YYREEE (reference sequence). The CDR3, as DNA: TGTGCCAGCAGCTTACAGGCGGACACTGAAGCTTTCTTT. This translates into CASSLQADTEAFF.

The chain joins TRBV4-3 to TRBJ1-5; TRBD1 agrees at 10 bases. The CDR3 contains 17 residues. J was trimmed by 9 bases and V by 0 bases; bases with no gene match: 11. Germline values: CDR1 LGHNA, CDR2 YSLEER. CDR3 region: CASSQDRGGTGALPQHF. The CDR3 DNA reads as TGCGCCAGCAGCCAAGATCGTGGCGGGACAGGGGCCTTGCCCCAGCATTTT.

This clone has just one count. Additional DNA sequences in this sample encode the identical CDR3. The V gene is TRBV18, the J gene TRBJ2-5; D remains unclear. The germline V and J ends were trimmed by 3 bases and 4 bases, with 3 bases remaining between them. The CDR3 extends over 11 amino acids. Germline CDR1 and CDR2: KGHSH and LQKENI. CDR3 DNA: TGTGCCAGCTCACCTGGAGAGACCCAGTACTTC. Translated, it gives CASSPGETQYF.

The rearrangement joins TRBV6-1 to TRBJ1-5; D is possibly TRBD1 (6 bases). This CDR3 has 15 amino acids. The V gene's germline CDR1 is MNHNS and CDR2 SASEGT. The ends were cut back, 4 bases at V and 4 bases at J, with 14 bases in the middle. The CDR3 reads CASSANLQGNQPQHF. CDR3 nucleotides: TGTGCCAGCAGTGCCAACTTACAGGGTAATCAGCCCCAGCATTTT.

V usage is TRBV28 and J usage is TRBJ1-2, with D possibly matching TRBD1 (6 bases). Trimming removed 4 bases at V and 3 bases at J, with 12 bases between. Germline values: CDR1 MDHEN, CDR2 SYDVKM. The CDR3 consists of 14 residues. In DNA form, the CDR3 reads TGTGCCAGCAGTTATTCAGGGGTTCACTATGGCTACACCTTC. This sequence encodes CASSYSGVHYGYTF.

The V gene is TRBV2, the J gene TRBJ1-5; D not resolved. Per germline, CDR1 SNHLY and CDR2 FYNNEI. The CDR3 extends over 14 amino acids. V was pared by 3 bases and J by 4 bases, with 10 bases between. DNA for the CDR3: TGTGCCAGCAGTGAGGCGTTCGGAAATCAGCCCCAGCATTTT. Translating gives CASSEAFGNQPQHF. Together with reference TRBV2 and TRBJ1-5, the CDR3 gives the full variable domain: EPEVTQTPSHQVTQMGQEVILRCVPISNHLYFYWYRQILGQKVEFLVSFYNNEISEKSEIFDDQFSVERPDGSNFTLKIRSTKLEDSAMYFCASSEAFGNQPQHFGDGTRLSIL.

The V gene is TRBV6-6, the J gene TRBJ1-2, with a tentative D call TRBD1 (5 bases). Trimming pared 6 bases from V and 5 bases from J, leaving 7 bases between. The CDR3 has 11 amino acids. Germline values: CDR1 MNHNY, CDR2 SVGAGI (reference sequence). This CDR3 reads CASSPGYGYTF. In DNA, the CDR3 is TGTGCCAGCAGCCCAGGGTATGGCTACACCTTC.

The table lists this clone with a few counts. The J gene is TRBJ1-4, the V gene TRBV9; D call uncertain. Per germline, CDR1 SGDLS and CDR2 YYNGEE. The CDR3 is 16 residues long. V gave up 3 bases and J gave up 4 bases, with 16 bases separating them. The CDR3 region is CASSARTGPGNEKLFF. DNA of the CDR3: TGTGCCAGCAGCGCTAGGACGGGCCCCGGTAATGAAAAACTGTTTTTT.

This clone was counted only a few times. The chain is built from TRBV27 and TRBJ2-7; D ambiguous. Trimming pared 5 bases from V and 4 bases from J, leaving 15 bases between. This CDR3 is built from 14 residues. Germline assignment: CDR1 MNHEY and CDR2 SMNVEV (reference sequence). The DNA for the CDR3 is TGTGCCAGCAGTCCGCTGGTCACGGCTTACGAGCAGTACTTC. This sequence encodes CASSPLVTAYEQYF.

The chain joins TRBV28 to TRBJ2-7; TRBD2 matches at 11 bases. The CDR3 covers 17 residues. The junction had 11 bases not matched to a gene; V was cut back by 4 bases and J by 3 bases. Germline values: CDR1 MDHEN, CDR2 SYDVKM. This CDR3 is CASSSTRLAGWHYEQYF. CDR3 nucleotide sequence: TGTGCCAGCAGTTCAACCCGACTAGCGGGGTGGCACTACGAGCAGTACTTC.

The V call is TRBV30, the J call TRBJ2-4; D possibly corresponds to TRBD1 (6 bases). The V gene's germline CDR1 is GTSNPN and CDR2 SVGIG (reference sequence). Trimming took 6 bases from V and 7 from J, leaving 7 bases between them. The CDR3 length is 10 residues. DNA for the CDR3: TGTGCCTGCCAGGGGAACATTCAGTACTTC. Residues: CACQGNIQYF.

As DNA, the CDR3 is TGTGCCAGCAGCCCCCGACTAGCGCCGAGCTCCTACGAGCAGTACTTC. Translating gives CASSPRLAPSSYEQYF. The chain combines TRBV28 with TRBJ2-7; 8 nucleotides align to TRBD2. V dropped 6 bases and J dropped 0; count of bases not matched to a gene: 10. Germline values: CDR1 MDHEN, CDR2 SYDVKM. This CDR3 is built from 16 residues. The complete variable domain, with remaining parts taken from reference TRBV28 and TRBJ2-7, reads DVKVTQSSRYLVKRTGEKVFLECVQDMDHENMFWYRQDPGLGLRLIYFSYDVKMKEKGDIPEGYSVSREKKERFSLILESASTNQTSMYLCASSPRLAPSSYEQYFGPGTRLTVT.

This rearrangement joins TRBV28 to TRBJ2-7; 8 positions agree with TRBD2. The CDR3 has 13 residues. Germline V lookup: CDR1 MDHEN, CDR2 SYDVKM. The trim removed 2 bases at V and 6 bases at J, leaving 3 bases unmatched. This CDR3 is CASSLREGREQYF. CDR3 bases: TGTGCCAGCAGTTTACGGGAGGGCCGCGAGCAGTACTTC.

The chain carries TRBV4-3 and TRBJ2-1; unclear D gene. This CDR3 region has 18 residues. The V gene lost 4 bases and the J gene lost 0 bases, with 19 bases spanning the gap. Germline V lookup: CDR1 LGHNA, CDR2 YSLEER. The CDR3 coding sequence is TGCGCCAGCAGCCCTACTTTTGGCGGTTGGAGCTCCTACAATGAGCAGTTCTTC. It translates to CASSPTFGGWSSYNEQFF.

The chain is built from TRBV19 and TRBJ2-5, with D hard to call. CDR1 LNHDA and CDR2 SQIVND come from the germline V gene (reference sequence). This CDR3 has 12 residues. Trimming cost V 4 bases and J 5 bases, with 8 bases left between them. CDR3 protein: CASSTRRETQYF. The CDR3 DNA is TGTGCCAGTAGTACCCGGCGGGAGACCCAGTACTTC.

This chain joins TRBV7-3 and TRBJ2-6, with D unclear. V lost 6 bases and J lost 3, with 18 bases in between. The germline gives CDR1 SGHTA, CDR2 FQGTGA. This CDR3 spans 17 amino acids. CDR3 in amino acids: CASSLGASPGGANVLTF. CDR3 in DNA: TGTGCCAGCAGTTTAGGTGCATCCCCCGGTGGGGCCAACGTCCTGACTTTC.

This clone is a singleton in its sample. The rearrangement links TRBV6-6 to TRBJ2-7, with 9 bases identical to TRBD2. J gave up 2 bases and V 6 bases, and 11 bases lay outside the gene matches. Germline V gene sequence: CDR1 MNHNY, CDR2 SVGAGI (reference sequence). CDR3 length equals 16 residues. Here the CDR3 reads CASRPMGASGTYEQYF. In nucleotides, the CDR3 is TGTGCCAGCAGACCAATGGGGGCTAGCGGGACCTACGAGCAGTACTTC.

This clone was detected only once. The CDR3: CASSTRLAGASTDTQYF. DNA for the CDR3: TGTGCCAGCAGCACTCGACTAGCGGGAGCAAGCACAGATACGCAGTATTTT. The chain combines TRBV7-2 with TRBJ2-3; 12 positions match TRBD2. This CDR3 spans 17 amino acids. V gave up 5 bases and J gave up 0 bases; unmatched junction bases: 6. Germline assignment: CDR1 SGHTA and CDR2 FQGNSA.

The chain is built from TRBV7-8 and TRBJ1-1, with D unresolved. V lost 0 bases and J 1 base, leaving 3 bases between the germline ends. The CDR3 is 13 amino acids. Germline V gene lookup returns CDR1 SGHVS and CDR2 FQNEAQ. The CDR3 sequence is CASSLAANTEAFF. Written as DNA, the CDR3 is TGTGCCAGCAGCTTAGCGGCGAACACTGAAGCTTTCTTT.